The present T cell receptor beta chain was sequenced within a study of blood T cell repertoires in COVID-19. V was trimmed by 3 bases and J by 2 bases, leaving 9 bases between them. The germline CDR1 and CDR2 sequences are DFQATT and SNEGSKA (reference sequence). The CDR3 runs to 13 residues. Enrolment of Seattle patients took place during active infection, and they were followed longitudinally. Original methodology: Cell counts per sample came from amplifying reference gene primers. Sequencing was performed with immunoSEQ multiplex PCR; in TCRdb, only in-frame clones are kept and a portion is missing. V and J calls and clone size are those listed in that table; D and trimming were worked out from the DNA. The profile shows 250,000 to 350,000 clones, 75% to 90% of them singletons.

This clonotype was sampled from a woman aged 50 to 60 with COVID-19, enrolled during active disease. The sample consisted of peripheral blood. The chain recombines TRBV20-1 with TRBJ2-3; D is unresolved. The CDR3 DNA is TGCAGTGCTAGTCACGGTAACACAGATACGCAGTATTTT. Translated, it gives CSASHGNTDTQYF.